This entry is about one T cell receptor (beta chain). What it binds is unknown. These data belong to a study of OX40 agonist ivuxolimab in advanced cancers. Across the whole study: The study gave patients intravenous ivuxolimab at 0.01 to 10 mg/kg every 2 weeks. Of the patients, three showed partial responses, one with hepatocellular carcinoma and two with cutaneous melanoma.

Study-level findings and limits: CD8+ T cells showed, on average, more clonal expansion than CD4+ cells. Clonal expansion from baseline to week 6 occurred in both CD4+ and CD8+ T cells.

The V gene's germline CDR1 is SGHAT and CDR2 FQNNGV. The junction had 11 bases not matched to a gene; V was cut back by 5 bases and J by 4 bases. This CDR3 is built from 15 residues. TCRdb's copy holds only in-frame clones and misses some; the assay was immunoSEQ multiplex PCR. The table lists approximately 48,000 clones, about 80% of them singletons. The clonotype originates from an adult with an advanced solid tumor such as melanoma, head and neck, liver or kidney cancer. The chain carries TRBV11-2 and TRBJ2-7; 7 positions agree with TRBD1. The sequencing here drew on CD4+ or CD8+ T cells sorted from blood, taken in a trial of the OX40 agonist ivuxolimab. The CDR3 DNA sequence: TGTGCCAGCAGCACCAAGAGGGGGCGAGGTTACGAGCAGTACTTC. Encoded protein: CASSTKRGRGYEQYF.